Following are 14 T cell receptor beta chains from one sample sequenced in a study of T-cell reconstitution after alpha-beta-depleted transplantation in children. Unique molecular identifiers were used in preparing the TCRbeta library. TCRdb re-derived calls from the PCR reads in MiXCR, one entry per CDR3 protein. The repertoire consists of more than 85,000 distinct CDR3 sequences, with around 7% occurring once and the leading ten covering less than 20%. Source: PBMCs, taken before TCRalphabeta/CD19-depleted stem cell transplant. These receptors came from a boy between 2 and 10 years old with acute lymphoblastic leukemia, due to receive a stem cell transplant.

In this sample, this clonotype turned up many times. The genes are TRBV11-2 and TRBJ2-2, with a weak D call TRBD1 (6 bases). V was clipped by 8 bases and J by 5 bases, with 18 bases between them. Looked up from germline, CDR1 is SGHAT and CDR2 is FQNNGV. CDR3 length: 15 residues. In DNA, the CDR3 is TGTGCCAGCGCCTACGGGACACTCACTACCGGGGAGCTGTTTTTT. This codes for CASAYGTLTTGELFF. Supplemented by reference TRBV11-2 and TRBJ2-2, the full variable domain reads EAGVAQSPRYKIIEKRQSVAFWCNPISGHATLYWYQQILGQGPKLLIQFQNNGVVDDSQLPKDRFSAERLKGVDSTLKIQPAKLEDSAVYLCASAYGTLTTGELFFGEGSRLTVL.

Many counts were recorded for this clonotype. V is TRBV7-2 and J is TRBJ2-7; TRBD2 agrees at 10 bases. CDR1 SGHTA and CDR2 FQGNSA come from the germline V gene. This CDR3 comprises 15 residues. J was trimmed by 7 bases and V by 1 base; bases with no gene match: 7. CDR3: CASSLDPTTSGEQYF. In nucleotides, the CDR3 is TGTGCCAGCAGCTTAGATCCGACGACTAGCGGGGAGCAGTACTTC.

This clonotype showed up just a few times. This chain connects TRBV4-1 to TRBJ2-3; 8 bases map to TRBD2. Germline-derived CDR1 and CDR2 are MGHRA and YSYEKL. CDR3 length equals 17 residues. V lost 4 bases to trimming and J lost 2 bases; unmatched junction nucleotides: 11. The CDR3 protein is CASSRRNGRGVTDTQYF. The CDR3 coding sequence is TGCGCCAGCAGCCGAAGGAACGGGAGGGGCGTCACAGATACGCAGTATTTT.

This clonotype was seen many times. This chain connects TRBV10-3 to TRBJ1-5; perhaps TRBD1 as D (6 bases). CDR1 and CDR2 (germline): ENHRY, SYGVKD. Trimming shortened V by 10 bases and J by 3 bases, and 13 bases separated the two germline ends. CDR3 size: 13 residues. CDR3 residues: CATEGEFNQPQHF. In DNA form, the CDR3 reads TGTGCCACAGAGGGGGAATTCAATCAGCCCCAGCATTTT.

This clonotype was picked up many times. This chain joins TRBV5-1 and TRBJ1-5; D is perhaps TRBD1 (5 bases). Germline CDR1 is SGHRS and CDR2 is YFSETQ. V lost 2 bases and J lost 4, with 10 bases in between. The length of the CDR3 is 14 residues. CDR3 coding DNA: TGCGCCAGCAGCTTTCGGGGGGGAAATCAGCCCCAGCATTTT. Its protein is CASSFRGGNQPQHF.

This clonotype was seen many times. V gene TRBV9 combines with J gene TRBJ2-7; D not certain. V gave up 0 bases and J gave up 3 bases, with 10 bases separating them. Germline assignment: CDR1 SGDLS and CDR2 YYNGEE. The CDR3 spans 14 residues. In DNA, the CDR3 is TGTGCCAGCAGCGTAGGGGCAGCCCTCTACGAGCAGTACTTC. Translated, it gives CASSVGAALYEQYF.

CDR3 DNA: TGTGCCAGCAGCCTAATACCCGGGACAGGGTGGGACTATGGCTACACCTTC. This codes for CASSLIPGTGWDYGYTF. The J gene is TRBJ1-2, the V gene TRBV6-1; TRBD1 agrees at 9 bases. CDR3 length equals 17 residues. Germline loops: CDR1 MNHNS, CDR2 SASEGT. The junction had 14 bases not matched to a gene; V was cut back by 6 bases and J by 3 bases.

In its sample, this clonotype was seen many times. The chain is built from TRBV2 and TRBJ2-7; D may be TRBD1 (5 bases). The CDR3 is made up of 14 amino acids. V gave up 7 bases and J gave up 5 bases, with 18 bases separating them. Germline loops: CDR1 SNHLY, CDR2 FYNNEI. The CDR3 nucleotides are TGTGCCAGCACTTTCGCAGGGCGCAGGCACGAGCAGTACTTC. As protein: CASTFAGRRHEQYF.

This chain uses TRBV28 with TRBJ1-1; TRBD1 matches 7 bases. V trimming: 3 bases; J trimming: 0 bases; junction bases outside the gene matches: 7. The CDR3 is made up of 16 amino acids. The germline V gene encodes CDR1 MDHEN and CDR2 SYDVKM. The CDR3 spells CASSLPVTGVNTEAFF. The CDR3 DNA sequence: TGTGCCAGCAGTTTGCCGGTAACAGGGGTGAACACTGAAGCTTTCTTT. Looking up the rest from reference TRBV28 and TRBJ1-1 gives the full variable domain: DVKVTQSSRYLVKRTGEKVFLECVQDMDHENMFWYRQDPGLGLRLIYFSYDVKMKEKGDIPEGYSVSREKKERFSLILESASTNQTSMYLCASSLPVTGVNTEAFFGQGTRLTVV.

This clonotype was detected a few times. The chain combines TRBV13 with TRBJ2-7, with D tentatively TRBD1 (6 bases). The CDR3 is 22 residues long. Germline V CDR1 and CDR2: PRHDT, FYEKMQ (reference sequence). Trimming took off 5 bases at V and 1 base at J, with 36 bases between the two ends. The CDR3, as DNA: TGTGCCAGCAGCCAACTAACCAGCCCGCCGGGACAAGGAAGGGCCCGATCCTACGAGCAGTACTTC. This codes for CASSQLTSPPGQGRARSYEQYF.

This clonotype was counted at least ten times. The chain uses TRBV12-3 or TRBV12-4 and TRBJ2-1; 13 bases are shared with TRBD2. J lost 6 bases, V lost 7 bases, and 9 bases had no gene match. The CDR3 runs to 16 residues. CDR3 nucleotide sequence: TGTGCCAGCAAAAAGAGGCGGACTAGCGGGGGCAATGAGCAGTTCTTC. Translated: CASKKRRTSGGNEQFF.

In its sample, this clonotype was seen many times. The chain carries TRBV6-5 and TRBJ1-3; TRBD1 matches 7 bases. The V gene end was trimmed by 0 bases and the J gene end by 4 bases; junction bases not matched to a gene: 9. The CDR3 has 17 amino acids. Looked up from germline, CDR1 is MNHEY and CDR2 is SVGAGI. The CDR3 spells CASSYSNRGLRGNTIYF. The CDR3 DNA reads as TGTGCCAGCAGTTACTCGAACAGGGGTTTAAGAGGAAACACCATATATTTT.

This clonotype was detected many times. The rearrangement uses TRBV7-2 and TRBJ1-3; D is undetermined. CDR3 length: 17 residues. Per the germline V gene, CDR1 is SGHTA and CDR2 is FQGNSA. Trimming removed 1 base at V and 0 bases at J, with 13 bases between. CDR3 loop: CASSLVGSRVSGNTIYF. The CDR3 region has the DNA TGTGCCAGCAGCTTAGTAGGCTCCAGAGTCTCTGGAAACACCATATATTTT.

This clonotype was seen many times. The V call is TRBV7-9, the J call TRBJ2-1; no reliable D call. This CDR3 comprises 14 residues. Germline lookup yields CDR1 SEHNR and CDR2 FQNEAQ (reference sequence). V was pared by 5 bases and J by 0 bases, with 8 bases between. CDR3 amino acids: CASSPFASYNEQFF. The CDR3, as DNA: TGTGCCAGCAGCCCTTTCGCCTCCTACAATGAGCAGTTCTTC.